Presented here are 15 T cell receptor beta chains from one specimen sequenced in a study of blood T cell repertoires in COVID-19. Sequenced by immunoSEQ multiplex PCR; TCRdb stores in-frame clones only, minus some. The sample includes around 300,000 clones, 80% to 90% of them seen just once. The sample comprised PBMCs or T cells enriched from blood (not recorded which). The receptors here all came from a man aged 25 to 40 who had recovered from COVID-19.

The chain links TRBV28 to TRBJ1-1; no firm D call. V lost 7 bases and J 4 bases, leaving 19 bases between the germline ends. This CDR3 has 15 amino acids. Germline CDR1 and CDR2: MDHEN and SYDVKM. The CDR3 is CASNWSRGFGTEAFF. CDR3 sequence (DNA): TGTGCCAGCAACTGGTCCCGAGGATTCGGCACTGAAGCTTTCTTT.

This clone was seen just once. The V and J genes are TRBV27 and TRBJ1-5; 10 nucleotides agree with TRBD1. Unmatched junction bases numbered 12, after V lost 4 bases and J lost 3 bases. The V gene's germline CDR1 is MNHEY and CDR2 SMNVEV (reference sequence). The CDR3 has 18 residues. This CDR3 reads CASSSLTGTGVYNQPQHF. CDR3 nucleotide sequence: TGTGCCAGCAGTTCACTCACCGGGACAGGGGTATACAATCAGCCCCAGCATTTT.

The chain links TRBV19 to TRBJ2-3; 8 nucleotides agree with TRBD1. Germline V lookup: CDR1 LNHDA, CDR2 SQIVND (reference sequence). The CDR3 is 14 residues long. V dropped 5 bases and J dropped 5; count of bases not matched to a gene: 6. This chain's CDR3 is CASSQDRVLDTQYF. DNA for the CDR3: TGTGCCAGTAGTCAGGACAGGGTGTTAGATACGCAGTATTTT.

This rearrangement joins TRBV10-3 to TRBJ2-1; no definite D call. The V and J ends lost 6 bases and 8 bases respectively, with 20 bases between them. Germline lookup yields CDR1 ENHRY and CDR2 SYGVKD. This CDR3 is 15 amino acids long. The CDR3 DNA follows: TGTGCCATCAGCCCCGCCCTAACCTTTGGAGATGAGCAGTTCTTC. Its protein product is CAISPALTFGDEQFF.

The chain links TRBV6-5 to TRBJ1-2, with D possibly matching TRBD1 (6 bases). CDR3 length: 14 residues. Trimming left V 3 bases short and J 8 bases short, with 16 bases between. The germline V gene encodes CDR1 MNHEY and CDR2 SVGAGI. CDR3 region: CASSYSGGPGGYTF. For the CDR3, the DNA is TGTGCCAGCAGTTATAGTGGGGGCCCGGGAGGCTACACCTTC.

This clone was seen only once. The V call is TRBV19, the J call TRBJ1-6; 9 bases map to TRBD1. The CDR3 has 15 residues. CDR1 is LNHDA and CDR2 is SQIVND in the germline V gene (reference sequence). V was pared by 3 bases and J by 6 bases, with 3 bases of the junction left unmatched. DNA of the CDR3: TGTGCCAGTAGTATTATGGGACAGGGTAATTCACCCCTCCACTTT. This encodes CASSIMGQGNSPLHF.

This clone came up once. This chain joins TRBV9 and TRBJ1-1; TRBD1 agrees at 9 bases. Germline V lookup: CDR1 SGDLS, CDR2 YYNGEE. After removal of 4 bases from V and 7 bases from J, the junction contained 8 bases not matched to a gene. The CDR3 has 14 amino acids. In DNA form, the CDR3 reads TGTGCCAGCAGCCCCGGCGGGACAGGGCGTGAAGCTTTCTTT. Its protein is CASSPGGTGREAFF.

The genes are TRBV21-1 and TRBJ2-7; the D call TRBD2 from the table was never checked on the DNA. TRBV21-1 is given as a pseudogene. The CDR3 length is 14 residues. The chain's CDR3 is CASIRLAGRYEQYF. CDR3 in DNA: TGTGCCAGCATCCGACTAGCGGGGCGCTACGAGCAGTACTTC.

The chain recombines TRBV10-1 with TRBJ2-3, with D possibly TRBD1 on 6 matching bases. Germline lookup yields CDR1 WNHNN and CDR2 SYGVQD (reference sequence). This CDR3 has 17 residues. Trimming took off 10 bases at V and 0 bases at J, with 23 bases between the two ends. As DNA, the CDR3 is TGCGCCACCCAGGTGCCTAGACAGGCCTCTAGCACAGATACGCAGTATTTT. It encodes CATQVPRQASSTDTQYF.

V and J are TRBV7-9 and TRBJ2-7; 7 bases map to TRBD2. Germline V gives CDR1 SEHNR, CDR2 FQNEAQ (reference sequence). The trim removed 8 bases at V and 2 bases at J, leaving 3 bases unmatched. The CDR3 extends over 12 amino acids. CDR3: CASGRGTYEQYF. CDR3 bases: TGTGCCAGCGGGAGGGGCACCTACGAGCAGTACTTC.

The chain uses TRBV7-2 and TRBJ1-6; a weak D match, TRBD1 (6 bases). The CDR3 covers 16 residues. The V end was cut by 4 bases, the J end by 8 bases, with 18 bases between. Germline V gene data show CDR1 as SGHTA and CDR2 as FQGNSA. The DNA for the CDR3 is TGTGCCAGCAGCTCCGCCGCGGCGGGGGGCGATTCACCCCTCCACTTT. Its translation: CASSSAAAGGDSPLHF. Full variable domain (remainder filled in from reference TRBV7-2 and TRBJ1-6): GAGVSQSPSNKVTEKGKDVELRCDPISGHTALYWYRQSLGQGLEFLIYFQGNSAPDKSGLPSDRFSAERTGGSVSTLTIQRTQQEDSAVYLCASSSAAAGGDSPLHFGNGTRLTVT.

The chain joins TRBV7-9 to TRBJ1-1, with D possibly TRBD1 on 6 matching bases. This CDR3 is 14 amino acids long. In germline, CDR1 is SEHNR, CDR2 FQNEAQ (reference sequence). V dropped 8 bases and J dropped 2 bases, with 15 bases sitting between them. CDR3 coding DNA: TGTGCCAGCGACCAGGGACAAGGAAACACTGAAGCTTTCTTT. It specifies CASDQGQGNTEAFF.

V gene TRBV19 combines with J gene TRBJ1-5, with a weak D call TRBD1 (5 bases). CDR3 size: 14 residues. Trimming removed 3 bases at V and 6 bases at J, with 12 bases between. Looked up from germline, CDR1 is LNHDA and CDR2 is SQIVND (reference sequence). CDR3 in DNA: TGTGCCAGTAGTATTACGGGGGGAGGTCAGCCCCAGCATTTT. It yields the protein CASSITGGGQPQHF.

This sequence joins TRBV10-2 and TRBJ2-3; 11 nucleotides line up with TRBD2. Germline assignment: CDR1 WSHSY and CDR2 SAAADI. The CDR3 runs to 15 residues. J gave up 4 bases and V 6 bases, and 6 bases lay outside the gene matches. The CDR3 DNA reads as TGCGCCAGCAGGGTTTTAGCGGGGGGGTCAGATACGCAGTATTTT. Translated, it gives CASRVLAGGSDTQYF.

Here the CDR3 DNA reads TGTGCCAGCAGCTTCGCATTTTTTTATAGTGATGGCATTCAGTACTTC. Translation gives CASSFAFFYSDGIQYF. The genes are TRBV11-3 and TRBJ2-4; unclear D gene. Germline V gene data show CDR1 as SGHNT and CDR2 as YENEEA. CDR3 length equals 16 residues. V shed 3 bases and J shed 9 bases, with 21 bases lying between them.